What follows describes a single TCR beta chain. What it recognizes is unknown. The data originate from a study of cytomegalovirus exposure and HLA in healthy donors. Study background: Of the donors genotyped, several hundred in all, over 80% fell in the Caucasian-associated ancestry cluster.

Findings and caveats of the study: Later analysis associated a missense DCLRE1C variant with TCR beta V- and J-gene trimming. In vitro experiments confirmed that three CMV-associated chains were specific for CMV antigens.

The CDR3 has 15 residues. Germline V gene data show CDR1 as SGHNT and CDR2 as YENEEA. V was cut by 5 bases and J by 6 bases, with 17 bases left in between. Both 60 Vbeta primers and 13 Jbeta primers went into the PCR. Sequencing used immunoSEQ multiplex PCR; TCRdb keeps in-frame clones, though not all of them. The sample records 95,000 to 100,000 clones, about 80% being singletons. The sequencing sample was made of PBMCs. The TCR comes from a man in his forties in good health and CMV-seronegative. The chain links TRBV11-3 to TRBJ2-1; D may be TRBD1 (6 bases). Here the CDR3 reads CASSVEQGEGNEQFF. The CDR3 DNA sequence: TGTGCCAGCAGCGTCGAACAGGGCGAGGGCAATGAGCAGTTCTTC.